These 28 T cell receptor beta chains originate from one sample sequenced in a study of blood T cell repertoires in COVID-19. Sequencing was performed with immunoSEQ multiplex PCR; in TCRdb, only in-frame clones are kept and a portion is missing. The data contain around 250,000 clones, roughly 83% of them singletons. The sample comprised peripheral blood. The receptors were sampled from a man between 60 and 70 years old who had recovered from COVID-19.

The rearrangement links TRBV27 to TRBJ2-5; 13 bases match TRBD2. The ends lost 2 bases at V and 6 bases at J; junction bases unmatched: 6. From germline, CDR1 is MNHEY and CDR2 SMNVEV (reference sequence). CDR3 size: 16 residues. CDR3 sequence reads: CASSLAGTSGMKTQYF. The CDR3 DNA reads TGTGCCAGCAGTTTAGCCGGGACTAGCGGGATGAAGACCCAGTACTTC.

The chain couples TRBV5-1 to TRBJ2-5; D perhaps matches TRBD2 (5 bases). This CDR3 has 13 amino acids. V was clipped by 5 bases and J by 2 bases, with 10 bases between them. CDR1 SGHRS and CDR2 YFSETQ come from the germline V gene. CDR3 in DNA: TGCGCCAGCAGTTCGGACTTACAAGAGACCCAGTACTTC. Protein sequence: CASSSDLQETQYF.

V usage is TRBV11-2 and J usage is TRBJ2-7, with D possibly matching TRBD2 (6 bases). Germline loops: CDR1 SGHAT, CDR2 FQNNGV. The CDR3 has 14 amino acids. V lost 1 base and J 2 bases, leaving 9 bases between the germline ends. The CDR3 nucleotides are TGTGCCAGCAGCTTAGCGGGACTCGCCTACGAGCAGTACTTC. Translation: CASSLAGLAYEQYF. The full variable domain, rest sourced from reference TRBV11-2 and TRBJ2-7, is EAGVAQSPRYKIIEKRQSVAFWCNPISGHATLYWYQQILGQGPKLLIQFQNNGVVDDSQLPKDRFSAERLKGVDSTLKIQPAKLEDSAVYLCASSLAGLAYEQYFGPGTRLTVT.

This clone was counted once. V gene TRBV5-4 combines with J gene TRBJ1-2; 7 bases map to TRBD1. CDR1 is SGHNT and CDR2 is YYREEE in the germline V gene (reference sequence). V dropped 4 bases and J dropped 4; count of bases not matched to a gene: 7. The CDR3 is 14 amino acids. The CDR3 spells CASSRDRDPYGYTF. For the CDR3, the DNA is TGTGCCAGCAGCCGGGACAGAGATCCCTATGGCTACACCTTC.

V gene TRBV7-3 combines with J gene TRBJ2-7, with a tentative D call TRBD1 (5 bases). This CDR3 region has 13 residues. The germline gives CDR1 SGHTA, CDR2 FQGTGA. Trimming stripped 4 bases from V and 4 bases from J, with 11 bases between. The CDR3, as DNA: TGTGCCAGCAGCTCCACTGCAGGGTACGAGCAGTACTTC. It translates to CASSSTAGYEQYF.

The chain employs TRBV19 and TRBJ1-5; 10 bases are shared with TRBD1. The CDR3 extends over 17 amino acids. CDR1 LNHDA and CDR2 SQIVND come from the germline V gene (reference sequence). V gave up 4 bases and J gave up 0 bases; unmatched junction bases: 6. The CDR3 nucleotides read TGTGCCAGTAGTAACCGGGACAGGGGCACTAGCAATCAGCCCCAGCATTTT. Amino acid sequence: CASSNRDRGTSNQPQHF.

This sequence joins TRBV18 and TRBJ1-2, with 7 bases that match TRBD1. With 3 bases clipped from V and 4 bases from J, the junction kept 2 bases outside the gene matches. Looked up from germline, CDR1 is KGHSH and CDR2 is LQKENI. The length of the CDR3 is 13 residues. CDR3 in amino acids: CASSPGQVYGYTF. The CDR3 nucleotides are TGTGCCAGCTCACCCGGACAGGTCTATGGCTACACCTTC. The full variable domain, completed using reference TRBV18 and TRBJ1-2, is NAGVMQNPRHLVRRRGQEARLRCSPMKGHSHVYWYRQLPEEGLKFMVYLQKENIIDESGMPKERFSAEFPKEGPSILRIQQVVRGDSAAYFCASSPGQVYGYTFGSGTRLTVV.

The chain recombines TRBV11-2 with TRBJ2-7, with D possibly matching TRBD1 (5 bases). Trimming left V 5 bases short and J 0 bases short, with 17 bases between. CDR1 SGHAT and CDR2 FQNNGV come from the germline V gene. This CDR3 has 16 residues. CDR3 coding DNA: TGTGCCAGCAGCAAAGGGGCCCACGCACACTCCTACGAGCAGTACTTC. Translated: CASSKGAHAHSYEQYF.

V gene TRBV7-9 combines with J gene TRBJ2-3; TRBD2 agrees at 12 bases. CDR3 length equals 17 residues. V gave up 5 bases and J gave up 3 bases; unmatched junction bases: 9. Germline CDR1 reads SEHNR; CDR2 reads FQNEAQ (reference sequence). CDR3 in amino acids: CASSGRLAGVTTDTQYF. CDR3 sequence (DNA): TGTGCCAGCAGCGGCAGACTAGCGGGAGTTACAACAGATACGCAGTATTTT.

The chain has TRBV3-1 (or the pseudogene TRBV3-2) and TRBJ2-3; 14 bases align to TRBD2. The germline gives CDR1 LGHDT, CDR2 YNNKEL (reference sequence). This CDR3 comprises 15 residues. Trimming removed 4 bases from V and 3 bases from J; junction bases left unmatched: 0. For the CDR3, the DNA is TGTGCCAGCAGCCGACTAGCGGGGGGGACAGATACGCAGTATTTT. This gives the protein CASSRLAGGTDTQYF.

This CDR3 reads CAWREGQGHILAKNIQYF. CDR3 in DNA: TGTGCCTGGAGAGAAGGACAGGGACACATACTAGCCAAAAACATTCAGTACTTC. The chain employs TRBV30 and TRBJ2-4, with TRBD1 matching over 8 bases. V shed 3 bases and J 0 bases; nucleotides not matched to a gene: 13. Germline values: CDR1 GTSNPN, CDR2 SVGIG (reference sequence). The CDR3 loop spans 18 amino acids. The variable domain in full, completed from reference TRBV30 and TRBJ2-4, reads SQTIHQWPATLVQPVGSPLSLECTVEGTSNPNLYWYRQAAGRGLQLLFYSVGIGQISSEVPQNLSASRPQDRQFILSSKKLLLSDSGFYLCAWREGQGHILAKNIQYFGAGTRLSVL.

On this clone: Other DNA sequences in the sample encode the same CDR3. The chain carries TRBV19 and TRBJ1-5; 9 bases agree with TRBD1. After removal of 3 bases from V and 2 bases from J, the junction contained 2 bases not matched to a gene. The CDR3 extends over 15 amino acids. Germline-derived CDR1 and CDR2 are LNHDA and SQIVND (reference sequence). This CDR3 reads CASSIDRGGNQPQHF. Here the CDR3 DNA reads TGTGCCAGTAGTATCGACAGGGGGGGCAATCAGCCCCAGCATTTT.

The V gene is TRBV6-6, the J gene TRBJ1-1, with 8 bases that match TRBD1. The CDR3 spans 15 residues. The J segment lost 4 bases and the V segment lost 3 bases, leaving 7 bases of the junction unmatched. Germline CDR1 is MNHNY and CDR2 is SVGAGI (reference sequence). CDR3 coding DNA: TGTGCCAGCAGTTATGGGCGTACAGGGGGCACTGAAGCTTTCTTT. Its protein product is CASSYGRTGGTEAFF.

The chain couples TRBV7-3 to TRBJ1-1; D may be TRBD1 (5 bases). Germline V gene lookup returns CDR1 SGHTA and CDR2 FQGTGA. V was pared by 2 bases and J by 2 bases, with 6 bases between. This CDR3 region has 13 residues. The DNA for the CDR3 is TGTGCCAGCAGCTTAGGGGCTAACACTGAAGCTTTCTTT. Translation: CASSLGANTEAFF.

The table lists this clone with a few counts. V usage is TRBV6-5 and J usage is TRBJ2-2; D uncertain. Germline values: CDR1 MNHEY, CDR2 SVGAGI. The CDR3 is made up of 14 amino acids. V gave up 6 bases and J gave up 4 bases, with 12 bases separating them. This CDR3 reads CASSLGSFTGELFF. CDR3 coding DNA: TGTGCCAGCAGCCTCGGTAGCTTCACCGGGGAGCTGTTTTTT.

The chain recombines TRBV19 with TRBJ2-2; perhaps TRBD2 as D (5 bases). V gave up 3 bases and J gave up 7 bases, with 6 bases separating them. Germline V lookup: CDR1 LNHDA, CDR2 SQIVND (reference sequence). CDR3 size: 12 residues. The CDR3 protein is CASSIAGGELFF. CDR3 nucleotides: TGTGCCAGTAGTATCGCGGGCGGGGAGCTGTTTTTT.

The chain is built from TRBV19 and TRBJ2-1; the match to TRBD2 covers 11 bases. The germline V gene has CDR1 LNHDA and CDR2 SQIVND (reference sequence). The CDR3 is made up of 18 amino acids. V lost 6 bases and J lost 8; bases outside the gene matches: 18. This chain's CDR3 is CASSPRLGSGRAVDEQFF. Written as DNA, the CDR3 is TGTGCCAGTAGCCCACGACTGGGTAGCGGGAGGGCCGTCGATGAGCAGTTCTTC.

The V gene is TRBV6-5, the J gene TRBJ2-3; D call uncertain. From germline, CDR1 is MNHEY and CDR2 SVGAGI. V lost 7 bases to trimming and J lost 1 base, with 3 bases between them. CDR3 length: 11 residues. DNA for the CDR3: TGTGCCAGCACGGGCACAGATACGCAGTATTTT. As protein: CASTGTDTQYF.

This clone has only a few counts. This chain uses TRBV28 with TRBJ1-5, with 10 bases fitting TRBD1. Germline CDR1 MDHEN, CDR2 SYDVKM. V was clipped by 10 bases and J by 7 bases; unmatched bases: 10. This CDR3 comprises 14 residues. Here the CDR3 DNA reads TGTGCCACCCCAGGGACAGGGGACGGCCAGCCCCAGCATTTT. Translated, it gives CATPGTGDGQPQHF.

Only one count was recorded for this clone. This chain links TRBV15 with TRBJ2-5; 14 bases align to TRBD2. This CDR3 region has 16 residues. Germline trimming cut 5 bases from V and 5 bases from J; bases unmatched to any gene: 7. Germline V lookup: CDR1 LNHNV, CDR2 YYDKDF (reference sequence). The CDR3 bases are TGTGCCACCAGCGGAACCGGGACTAGCGGGAGTGAGACCCAGTACTTC. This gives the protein CATSGTGTSGSETQYF.

The CDR3 nucleotides are TGTGCCAGCAGCCAAAGACAGGGTTGGTCCGGGGAGCTGTTTTTT. Translation gives CASSQRQGWSGELFF. The chain combines TRBV14 with TRBJ2-2, with TRBD1 matching 7 bases. The CDR3 totals 15 residues. Germline CDR1 SGHDN, CDR2 FVKESK. Trimming removed 2 bases from V and 6 bases from J; junction bases left unmatched: 6.

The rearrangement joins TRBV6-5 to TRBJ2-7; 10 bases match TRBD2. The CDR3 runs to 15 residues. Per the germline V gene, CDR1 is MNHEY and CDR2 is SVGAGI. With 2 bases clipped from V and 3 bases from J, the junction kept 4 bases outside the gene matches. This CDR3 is CASSYNGLADYEQYF. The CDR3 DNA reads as TGTGCCAGCAGTTACAACGGACTAGCGGACTACGAGCAGTACTTC.

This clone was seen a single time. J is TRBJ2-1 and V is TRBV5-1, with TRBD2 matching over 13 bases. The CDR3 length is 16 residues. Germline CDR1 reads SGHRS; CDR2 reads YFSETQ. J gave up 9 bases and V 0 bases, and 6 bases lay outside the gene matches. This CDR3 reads CASSLAGTSGVGEQFF. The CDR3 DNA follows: TGCGCCAGCAGCTTGGCCGGGACTAGCGGGGTTGGTGAGCAGTTCTTC.

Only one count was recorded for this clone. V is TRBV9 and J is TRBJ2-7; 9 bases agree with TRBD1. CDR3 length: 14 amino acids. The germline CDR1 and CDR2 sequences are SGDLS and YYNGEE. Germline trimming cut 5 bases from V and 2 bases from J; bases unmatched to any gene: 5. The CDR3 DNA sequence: TGTGCCAGCAGTGCCGGGACAGGGCCCTACGAGCAGTACTTC. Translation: CASSAGTGPYEQYF.

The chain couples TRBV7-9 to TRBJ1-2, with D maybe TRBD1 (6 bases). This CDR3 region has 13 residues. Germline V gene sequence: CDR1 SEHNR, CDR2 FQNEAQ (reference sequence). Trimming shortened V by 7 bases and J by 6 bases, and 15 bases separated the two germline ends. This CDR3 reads CASTRTAADGYTF. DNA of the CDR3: TGTGCCAGCACACGGACAGCCGCGGATGGCTACACCTTC.

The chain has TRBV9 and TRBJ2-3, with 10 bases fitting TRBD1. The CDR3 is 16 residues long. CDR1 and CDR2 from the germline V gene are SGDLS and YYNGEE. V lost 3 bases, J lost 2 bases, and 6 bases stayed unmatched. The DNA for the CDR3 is TGTGCCAGCAGCGGAACCGGGACAGGGGCCACAGATACGCAGTATTTT. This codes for CASSGTGTGATDTQYF.

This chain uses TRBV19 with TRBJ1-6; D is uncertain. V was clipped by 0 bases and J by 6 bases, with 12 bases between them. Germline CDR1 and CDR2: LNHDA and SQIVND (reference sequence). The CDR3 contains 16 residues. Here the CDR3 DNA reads TGTGCCAGTAGTATAGATGGAGCCATTGGTAATTCACCCCTCCACTTT. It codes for CASSIDGAIGNSPLHF.

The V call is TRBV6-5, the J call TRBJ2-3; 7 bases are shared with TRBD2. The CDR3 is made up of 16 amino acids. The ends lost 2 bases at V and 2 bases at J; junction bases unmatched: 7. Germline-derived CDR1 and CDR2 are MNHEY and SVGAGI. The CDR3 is CASSYLRAGLTDTQYF. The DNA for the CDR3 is TGTGCCAGCAGTTACCTTCGAGCGGGGCTCACAGATACGCAGTATTTT.